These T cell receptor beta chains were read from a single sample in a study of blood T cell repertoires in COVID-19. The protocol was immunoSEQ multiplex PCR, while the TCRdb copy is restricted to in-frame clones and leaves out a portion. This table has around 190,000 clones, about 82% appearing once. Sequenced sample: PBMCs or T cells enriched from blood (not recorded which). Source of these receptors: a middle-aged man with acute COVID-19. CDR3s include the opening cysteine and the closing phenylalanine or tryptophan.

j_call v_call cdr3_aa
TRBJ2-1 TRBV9 CASSSPGQINEQFF
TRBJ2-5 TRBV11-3 CASSSRREYQETQYF
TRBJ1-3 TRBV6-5 CASRIDRRSGNTIYF
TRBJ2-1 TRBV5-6 CASSLDTGWEKEQFF
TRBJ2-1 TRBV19 CASADEREGYNEQFF
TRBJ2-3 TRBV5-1 CASSLASATSTDTQYF
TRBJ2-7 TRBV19 CASSRSAGATYEQYF
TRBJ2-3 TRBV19 CASSNRGALTDTQYF
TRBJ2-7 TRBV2 CASRDSRSLEQYF
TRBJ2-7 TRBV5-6 CASSGISGLREQYF
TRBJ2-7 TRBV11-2 CASSLEGLSYEQYF
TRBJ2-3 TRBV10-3 CAIGTSADTQYF
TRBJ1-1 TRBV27 CASSHDREVLRTEAFF
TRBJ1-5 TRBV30 CAWSAGGSNQPQHF
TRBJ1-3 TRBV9 CASSVPGTGTGNTIYF
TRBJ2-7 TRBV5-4 CASSRGTDLTYEQYF